What follows are 17 T cell receptor beta chains derived from one specimen sequenced in a study of cytomegalovirus exposure and HLA in healthy donors. This PCR relied on a set of 60 Vbeta primers and 13 Jbeta primers. Assay: immunoSEQ multiplex PCR; the TCRdb copy retains only in-frame clones and omits some. The repertoire consists of over 95,000 clones, with about 83% occurring once and the leading ten covering 2% to 3%. The sequenced material came from PBMCs. These receptors all stem from a female donor in good health and CMV-seronegative.

The chain recombines TRBV9 with TRBJ2-2; D is unresolved. The CDR3 length is 14 residues. CDR1 SGDLS and CDR2 YYNGEE come from the germline V gene. The germline V and J ends were trimmed by 0 bases and 8 bases, with 11 bases remaining between them. The CDR3 sequence: CASSVDLRWGELFF. The CDR3 DNA is TGTGCCAGCAGCGTAGATCTTCGGTGGGGGGAGCTGTTTTTT.

The chain has TRBV11-2 and TRBJ1-1; D remains unclear. The V and J ends lost 0 bases and 10 bases respectively, with 21 bases between them. The CDR3 is 16 residues long. Germline loops: CDR1 SGHAT, CDR2 FQNNGV. The CDR3 bases are TGTGCCAGCAGCTTAGATCCCGCCGCGCGCGCGATCCGAGCTTTCTTT. Its translation: CASSLDPAARAIRAFF.

The chain combines TRBV19 with TRBJ2-7; weak D call: TRBD1 (6 bases). CDR1 is LNHDA and CDR2 is SQIVND in the germline V gene (reference sequence). CDR3 length: 15 amino acids. V was cut by 4 bases and J by 2 bases, with 15 bases left in between. The CDR3 DNA reads as TGTGCCAGTAGTACTCGACAGGCTAATCCCTACGAGCAGTACTTC. It yields the protein CASSTRQANPYEQYF.

This chain connects TRBV9 to TRBJ2-3; D may be TRBD1 (5 bases). The V and J ends lost 0 bases and 2 bases respectively, with 13 bases between them. Germline lookup yields CDR1 SGDLS and CDR2 YYNGEE. The CDR3 sequence is 16 residues long. The CDR3 DNA is TGTGCCAGCAGCGTAGGGGGCGGTACCTTCACAGATACGCAGTATTTT. Its protein product is CASSVGGGTFTDTQYF. The entire variable domain, with the rest obtained from reference TRBV9 and TRBJ2-3, is as follows: DSGVTQTPKHLITATGQRVTLRCSPRSGDLSVYWYQQSLDQGLQFLIQYYNGEERAKGNILERFSAQQFPDLHSELNLSSLELGDSALYFCASSVGGGTFTDTQYFGPGTRLTVL.

This clone has just one count. The chain has TRBV7-2 and TRBJ1-3; D is unresolved. V was trimmed by 0 bases and J by 0 bases, leaving 9 bases between them. This CDR3 has 16 residues. Germline V gene sequence: CDR1 SGHTA, CDR2 FQGNSA. CDR3 in amino acids: CASSLAGLSSGNTIYF. CDR3 in DNA: TGTGCCAGCAGCTTAGCTGGGCTATCCTCTGGAAACACCATATATTTT.

The J gene is TRBJ2-3, the V gene TRBV4-3, with 10 positions matching TRBD2. After removal of 2 bases from V and 1 base from J, the junction contained 15 bases not matched to a gene. This CDR3 has 20 amino acids. Germline lookup yields CDR1 LGHNA and CDR2 YSLEER. As DNA, the CDR3 is TGCGCCAGCAGCCAAAGCTTCGCCGGGGGGAGCGGGGGGGGCACAGATACGCAGTATTTT. It translates to CASSQSFAGGSGGGTDTQYF.

The genes are TRBV11-1 and TRBJ2-1; D is unresolved. Germline V gives CDR1 SGHAT, CDR2 FQDESV (reference sequence). The CDR3 has 13 amino acids. Trimming shortened V by 1 base and J by 3 bases, and 4 bases separated the two germline ends. CDR3 protein: CASSLVFYNEQFF. CDR3 nucleotide sequence: TGTGCCAGCAGCTTAGTCTTCTACAATGAGCAGTTCTTC.

Regarding this clone: An end of the junction differs from the germline gene, which may be a read error. The chain uses TRBV7-7 and TRBJ2-3; D might be TRBD2 (7 bases). The germline gives CDR1 SSHAT, CDR2 FNYEAQ (reference sequence). The CDR3 contains 15 residues. The CDR3 protein is CASSLGAGAIDTQYF. CDR3 nucleotides: TGTGCTAGCAGCTTAGGGGCGGGGGCCATAGATACGCAGTATTTT.

The J gene is TRBJ2-1, the V gene TRBV10-2; TRBD1 agrees at 8 bases. V lost 4 bases to trimming and J lost 8 bases; unmatched junction nucleotides: 13. Germline CDR1 is WSHSY and CDR2 is SAAADI. This CDR3 has 16 residues. For the CDR3, the DNA is TGCGCCAGCAGTGGAAGAGGGGACAGGCCGGGTGATGAGCAGTTCTTC. It is translated as CASSGRGDRPGDEQFF.

This rearrangement joins TRBV6-1 to TRBJ2-7; D perhaps matches TRBD1 (5 bases). CDR3 size: 14 residues. V lost 4 bases and J lost 4, with 14 bases in between. Germline values: CDR1 MNHNS, CDR2 SASEGT. Here the CDR3 reads CASSASVQGYEQYF. CDR3 DNA sequence: TGTGCCAGCAGTGCCTCGGTCCAGGGATACGAGCAGTACTTC.

J is TRBJ2-3 and V is TRBV5-4; 13 positions match TRBD2. This CDR3 is built from 18 residues. Trimming at V came to 3 bases and at J to 5 bases, leaving 12 bases not matched to a gene. Per the germline V gene, CDR1 is SGHNT and CDR2 is YYREEE (reference sequence). This CDR3 is CASSSPSLAGGPGDTQYF. DNA of the CDR3: TGTGCCAGCAGCTCACCCTCACTAGCGGGGGGGCCTGGAGATACGCAGTATTTT.

The chain has TRBV5-6 and TRBJ2-1, with 8 bases aligning to TRBD1. The V gene end was trimmed by 1 base and the J gene end by 8 bases; junction bases not matched to a gene: 11. Germline V gene lookup returns CDR1 SGHDT and CDR2 YYEEEE. CDR3 length equals 16 residues. CDR3 bases: TGTGCCAGCAGCTTGAGGGTAGGACAGGGTCTTCATGAGCAGTTCTTC. This sequence encodes CASSLRVGQGLHEQFF. Drawing the rest from reference TRBV5-6 and TRBJ2-1, the complete variable domain is DAGVTQSPTHLIKTRGQQVTLRCSPKSGHDTVSWYQQALGQGPQFIFQYYEEEERQRGNFPDRFSGHQFPNYSSELNVNALLLGDSALYLCASSLRVGQGLHEQFFGPGTRLTVL.

V and J are TRBV18 and TRBJ2-7; the D is unclear. Germline V CDR1 and CDR2: KGHSH, LQKENI. CDR3 size: 13 residues. The germline V and J ends were trimmed by 0 bases and 5 bases, with 8 bases remaining between them. The CDR3, as DNA: TGTGCCAGCTCACCACCAATGGCTCACGAGCAGTACTTC. Translated: CASSPPMAHEQYF.

The chain is built from TRBV7-2 and TRBJ2-3, with D maybe TRBD2 (5 bases). CDR1 is SGHTA, CDR2 FQGNSA, per germline. The CDR3 has 18 residues. V lost 3 bases and J lost 5, with 24 bases in between. The CDR3: CASSLEPRGSRAGDTQYF. The DNA for the CDR3 is TGTGCCAGCAGCTTGGAGCCTCGAGGCTCCCGGGCGGGAGATACGCAGTATTTT. Drawing the rest from reference TRBV7-2 and TRBJ2-3, the complete variable domain is GAGVSQSPSNKVTEKGKDVELRCDPISGHTALYWYRQSLGQGLEFLIYFQGNSAPDKSGLPSDRFSAERTGGSVSTLTIQRTQQEDSAVYLCASSLEPRGSRAGDTQYFGPGTRLTVL.

About this clone: Relative to the germline gene, one junction end is altered; a read error may explain this. The rearrangement links TRBV7-9 to TRBJ1-1; no definite D call. Per germline, CDR1 SEHNR and CDR2 FQNEAQ (reference sequence). This CDR3 contains 14 residues. CDR3: CSSSLSRGNTEAFF. DNA of the CDR3: TGTTCCAGCAGCTTATCACGGGGGAACACTGAAGCTTTCTTT.

The gene calls are TRBV6-5 and TRBJ2-1, with TRBD2 matching over 14 bases. Germline V CDR1 and CDR2: MNHEY, SVGAGI. Germline trimming cut 6 bases from V and 8 bases from J; bases unmatched to any gene: 6. CDR3 length: 15 residues. CDR3 nucleotide sequence: TGTGCCAGCAGAAGACTAGCGGGGGGGCGAGATGAGCAGTTCTTC. Protein product: CASRRLAGGRDEQFF.

Comments on this clone: One junction end does not reproduce the germline sequence, and a read error may be involved. The chain carries TRBV2 and TRBJ2-7; D is undetermined. Germline values: CDR1 SNHLY, CDR2 FYNNEI. The CDR3 contains 11 residues. CDR3 nucleotide sequence: TGTGCCAGCAGTGAAAGAGGCCCCTGTGTATTC. Translation: CASSERGPCVF.